A selection of T cell receptor beta chains follows, all from one sample in a study of blood T cell repertoires in COVID-19. Using immunoSEQ multiplex PCR, the repertoire was profiled, and TCRdb retains in-frame clones only, with some absent. This table holds about 330,000 clones, over 75% found once. The sequenced sample consisted of PBMCs or T cells enriched from blood (not recorded which). The receptors were sampled from a woman aged 25 to 45 who had recovered from COVID-19. Both conserved end residues are part of each CDR3. The D gene is left open where the match is weak. A row's size may be missing; if present it is once, few, many or a size class.

J | length | D | V | size | CDR3 | DNA
TRBJ1-4 | 15 | - | TRBV7-9 | - | CASSLAGAGSEKLFF | TGTGCCAGCAGCTTAGCGGGGGCAGGGTCGGAAAAACTGTTTTTT
TRBJ1-1 | 15 | TRBD1 | TRBV28 | - | CASSLGGQGATEAFF | TGTGCCAGCAGTTTGGGGGGACAGGGCGCCACTGAAGCTTTCTTT
TRBJ1-5 | 17 | - | TRBV24-1 | - | CATSDSGTTYSNQPQHF | TGTGCCACCAGTGATTCCGGGACAACATATAGCAATCAGCCCCAGCATTTT
TRBJ2-3 | 16 | - | TRBV28 | - | CASSLRRSTRTDTQYF | TGTGCCAGCAGTTTACGTCGCTCGACACGCACAGATACGCAGTATTTT
TRBJ1-1 | 13 | - | TRBV12-3/TRBV12-4 | once | CASSFAGGEEAFF | TGTGCCAGCAGTTTTGCTGGGGGGGAAGAAGCTTTCTTT
TRBJ1-3 | 16 | TRBD1 | TRBV28 | - | CARSGTAFFWGNTIYF | TGTGCCAGATCCGGGACAGCGTTCTTCTGGGGAAACACCATATATTTT
TRBJ2-1 | 11 | - | TRBV20-1 | - | CSARGLNEQFF | TGCAGTGCAAGGGGCCTCAATGAGCAGTTCTTC
TRBJ2-1 | 13 | - | TRBV30 | few | CAWDSSSYNEQFF | TGTGCCTGGGACAGTAGCTCCTACAATGAGCAGTTCTTC
TRBJ2-1 | 11 | - | TRBV30 | - | CAWSVGREQFF | TGTGCCTGGAGTGTGGGCAGGGAGCAGTTCTTC
TRBJ2-4 | 15 | - | TRBV10-1 | - | CASSESTIGRNIQYF | TGCGCCAGCAGTGAGTCGACCATTGGGCGAAACATTCAGTACTTC
TRBJ1-3 | 12 | TRBD1 | TRBV12-3/TRBV12-4 | - | CATRGGGNTIYF | TGTGCCACCAGGGGGGGTGGAAACACCATATATTTT
TRBJ1-1 | 16 | TRBD1 | TRBV5-8 | - | CASSFWTGGGETEAFF | TGTGCCAGCAGCTTCTGGACAGGGGGCGGCGAGACTGAAGCTTTCTTT
TRBJ2-1 | 15 | - | TRBV10-3 | - | CAIRNGQSSYNEQFF | TGTGCCATCAGAAACGGACAGAGCTCCTACAATGAGCAGTTCTTC
TRBJ1-3 | 15 | - | TRBV3-1/TRBV3-2 | - | CASSHNRDSGNTIYF | TGTGCCAGCAGCCACAACAGAGACTCTGGAAACACCATATATTTT
TRBJ1-5 | 15 | TRBD1 | TRBV27 | - | CASSRDRISNQPQHF | TGTGCCAGCAGCAGGGACAGGATAAGCAATCAGCCCCAGCATTTT
TRBJ2-7 | 12 | - | TRBV5-5 | - | CASGGRTYEQYF | TGTGCCAGCGGTGGCAGAACCTACGAGCAGTACTTC
TRBJ2-5 | 14 | TRBD2 | TRBV9 | - | CASSPWRGGETQYF | TGTGCCAGCAGCCCATGGCGGGGGGGTGAGACCCAGTACTTC
TRBJ1-2 | 15 | TRBD1 | TRBV10-1 | few | CASSPSGQGNYGYTF | TGCGCCAGCAGCCCCTCGGGACAGGGGAACTATGGCTACACCTTC
TRBJ1-1 | 16 | TRBD1 | TRBV4-3 | once | CASSQDFTGGRTEAFF | TGCGCCAGCAGCCAAGATTTTACAGGGGGTAGGACTGAAGCTTTCTTT
TRBJ1-5 | 14 | - | TRBV6-2/TRBV6-3 | - | CASSPTGGEKPQHF | TGTGCCAGCAGCCCTACCGGGGGGGAAAAGCCCCAGCATTTT
TRBJ1-2 | 13 | TRBD1 | TRBV19 | - | CASTLGQGRGYTF | TGTGCCAGTACCCTAGGACAGGGACGTGGCTACACCTTC
TRBJ1-5 | 14 | - | TRBV30 | - | CAWSRGLENQPQHF | TGTGCCTGGAGTCGAGGACTGGAGAATCAGCCCCAGCATTTT
TRBJ2-1 | 14 | - | TRBV5-1 | - | CASSLSQDRNEQFF | TGCGCCAGCAGCCTGAGTCAGGACAGAAATGAGCAGTTCTTC
TRBJ2-3 | 14 | - | TRBV7-7 | - | CASSLDLYTDTQYF | TGTGCCAGCAGCTTGGACTTATACACAGATACGCAGTATTTT
TRBJ2-1 | 15 | - | TRBV5-1 | once | CASSYSDTSYNEQFF | TGCGCCAGCAGCTACAGTGACACCTCCTACAATGAGCAGTTCTTC
TRBJ1-1 | 15 | TRBD1 | TRBV5-1 | - | CASSVGGQRNTEAFF | TGCGCCAGCAGCGTGGGGGGACAGAGGAACACTGAAGCTTTCTTT
TRBJ2-7 | 14 | - | TRBV19 | - | CASSMTGAAYEQYF | TGTGCCAGTAGTATGACAGGAGCAGCCTACGAGCAGTACTTC
TRBJ1-6 | 14 | - | TRBV6-5 | few | CASTRRAGDSPLHF | TGTGCCAGCACTCGCCGCGCGGGGGATTCACCCCTCCACTTT
TRBJ1-1 | 16 | - | TRBV27 | once | CASSGPSTGTNTEAFF | TGTGCCAGCAGTGGGCCGTCGACAGGAACTAACACTGAAGCTTTCTTT
TRBJ2-1 | 17 | - | TRBV27 | - | CASSQWALTRPLNEQFF | TGTGCCAGCAGCCAGTGGGCCCTGACTAGGCCCCTCAATGAGCAGTTCTTC
TRBJ1-3 | 14 | - | TRBV10-3 | - | CAISEGGAGNTIYF | TGTGCCATCAGTGAGGGGGGGGCTGGAAACACCATATATTTT
TRBJ1-4 | 14 | TRBD1 | TRBV5-4 | - | CASSADRGREKLFF | TGTGCCAGCAGCGCGGACAGGGGACGTGAAAAACTGTTTTTT
TRBJ2-1 | 18 | TRBD1 | TRBV6-4 | few | CARTRDRGNQYSYNEQFF | TGTGCCAGAACCCGGGACAGGGGGAACCAGTACTCCTACAATGAGCAGTTCTTC
TRBJ1-2 | 18 | TRBD1 | TRBV7-9 | - | CASTTSTRETGGAYGYTF | TGTGCCAGTACAACCTCAACTAGGGAGACAGGGGGCGCCTATGGCTACACCTTC
TRBJ1-1 | 14 | TRBD1 | TRBV19 | - | CATRDFDRDTEAFF | TGTGCCACTCGGGACTTTGACAGGGACACTGAAGCTTTCTTT
TRBJ1-6 | 17 | TRBD1 | TRBV5-6 | many | CASSPSAKTGNNSPLHF | TGTGCCAGCAGCCCCTCAGCCAAGACAGGGAATAATTCACCCCTCCACTTT
TRBJ1-1 | 10 | - | TRBV29-1 | - | CSGLTTEAFF | TGCAGCGGGCTTACCACTGAAGCTTTCTTT
TRBJ1-5 | 18 | TRBD1 | TRBV5-1 | - | CASSFKLRDSLSNQPQHF | TGCGCCAGCAGCTTCAAATTACGGGACAGCCTTTCGAATCAGCCCCAGCATTTT
TRBJ2-7 | 16 | TRBD1 | TRBV5-1 | - | CASSTTPGQPTYEQYF | TGCGCCAGCAGCACCACGCCGGGACAGCCAACCTACGAGCAGTACTTC
TRBJ2-2 | 15 | - | TRBV9 | - | CASSVVGVGTGELFF | TGTGCCAGCAGCGTAGTAGGGGTAGGCACCGGGGAGCTGTTTTTT
TRBJ2-7 | 12 | - | TRBV19 | - | CASSSPLFEQYF | TGTGCCAGTAGTTCTCCCCTCTTCGAGCAGTACTTC
TRBJ2-3 | 16 | TRBD2 | TRBV11-1 | - | CASSFGTSGSPDTQYF | TGTGCCAGCAGCTTTGGGACTAGCGGGTCTCCGGATACGCAGTATTTT
TRBJ2-2 | 13 | TRBD2 | TRBV6-2/TRBV6-3 | many | CASSSGDTGELFF | TGTGCCAGCAGTAGCGGGGACACCGGGGAGCTGTTTTTT
TRBJ1-2 | 15 | TRBD1 | TRBV11-2 | - | CASSLVGTGGHGYTF | TGTGCCAGCAGCTTAGTCGGCACAGGGGGACACGGCTACACCTTC
TRBJ1-1 | 15 | TRBD1 | TRBV7-7 | once | CASRGEGAMNTEAFF | TGTGCCAGCAGGGGAGAGGGGGCCATGAACACTGAAGCTTTCTTT
TRBJ1-4 | 15 | TRBD1 | TRBV28 | - | CASSSGGQGNEKLFF | TGTGCCAGCAGTTCGGGGGGACAGGGGAATGAAAAACTGTTTTTT
TRBJ1-2 | 13 | - | TRBV13 | - | CASSRGHNYGYTF | TGTGCCAGCTCCCGCGGGCATAACTATGGCTACACCTTC
TRBJ2-3 | 17 | TRBD2 | TRBV29-1 | - | CSVDPSGGRKNTDTQYF | TGCAGCGTTGATCCTAGCGGGGGCCGCAAGAACACAGATACGCAGTATTTT
TRBJ2-3 | 17 | TRBD2 | TRBV9 | - | CASSIGPSGGRTDTQYF | TGTGCCAGCAGCATAGGCCCCAGCGGGGGTCGGACAGATACGCAGTATTTT
TRBJ1-2 | 13 | TRBD1 | TRBV23-1 | - | CASTSDRDHGYTF | TGCGCCAGCACCTCGGACAGGGACCATGGCTACACCTTC
TRBJ1-1 | 16 | TRBD1 | TRBV19 | once | CASSIDPRTGNTEAFF | TGTGCCAGTAGTATAGATCCCCGGACAGGGAACACTGAAGCTTTCTTT
TRBJ2-1 | 16 | TRBD1 | TRBV4-3 | - | CASSGGQGVSYNEQFF | TGCGCCAGCAGCGGAGGACAGGGGGTGTCCTACAATGAGCAGTTCTTC